This T cell receptor beta chain was observed in a study of siplizumab effects on memory and regulatory T cells. Study-level results: Some alloreactive sequences were traceable to unstimulated CD4+ memory cells, and siplizumab significantly reduced them. The mean Treg-derived percentage of mappable alloreactive CD4+ clones was 60% to 80% with siplizumab compared with approximately 30% in controls. A major contribution to the alloresponse seemed to be made by naive T cells, which seemed more diverse than memory cells.

The CDR3 loop spans 14 amino acids. Trimming took 1 base from V and 10 from J; bases not matched to a gene: 9. CDR1 is SGHRS, CDR2 YFSETQ, per germline. To note about this clone: What it recognizes is unknown.

Per sample, the assay covered 100,000 or so TCR templates. Using immunoSEQ multiplex PCR, the repertoire was profiled, and TCRdb retains in-frame clones only, with some absent. Among around 87,000 clones listed, 85% to 90% were seen once. This clonotype was obtained from a human donor in good health. J is TRBJ1-2 and V is TRBV5-1; 8 bases match TRBD1. The sample taken for sequencing was CD4+ T cells sorted from blood. CDR3 protein: CASSLRGQVHDYTF. In DNA form, the CDR3 reads TGCGCCAGCAGCTTGAGGGGACAGGTCCATGACTACACCTTC.